The 9 T cell receptor beta chains below come from one sample, sequenced in a study of T cell clonotyping in hematopoietic cell transplantation (dated by TCRdb to about 2021). This specimen's time point label, per the study, means: recipient sample about 28 days before transplant, after cytoreduction. Library method: the immunoSEQ multiplex PCR assay. The clones in this table, taken by TCRdb from immuneACCESS, are in-frame only. Not every clone is retained; where verified, under half of the shortfall comes from an unresolved V gene, and the cause of the rest is unknown. The sample yields approximately 26,000 clones; approximately 82% were counted once. In total, the top ten clones hold 24% of the sample. Here the sequenced sample was peripheral blood mononuclear cells, taken before stem cell transplant. All receptors come from an older woman with acute myeloid leukemia. Some clones in this sample may be carry-over from other donors' samples.

The rearrangement uses TRBV4-3 and TRBJ2-1, with D possibly being TRBD1 or TRBD2 (5 bases each). Germline CDR1 LGHNA, CDR2 YSLEER. This CDR3 comprises 16 residues. The V gene lost 0 bases and the J gene lost 2 bases, with 11 bases spanning the gap. The CDR3 coding sequence is TGCGCCAGCAGCCAAGATGCTAGAGGGGCCTACAATGAGCAGTTCTTC. Protein product: CASSQDARGAYNEQFF.

This clone has a handful of counts. This chain joins TRBV5-4 and TRBJ1-1; the D is unclear. The germline V gene has CDR1 SGHNT and CDR2 YYREEE (reference sequence). The CDR3 is 13 amino acids. V was cut by 0 bases and J by 1 base, with 4 bases left in between. CDR3 in DNA: TGTGCCAGCAGCTTGGGGAAGAACACTGAAGCTTTCTTT. It codes for CASSLGKNTEAFF. The full variable domain, with the rest looked up from reference TRBV5-4 and TRBJ1-1, is ETGVTQSPTHLIKTRGQQVTLRCSSQSGHNTVSWYQQALGQGPQFIFQYYREEENGRGNFPPRFSGLQFPNYSSELNVNALELDDSALYLCASSLGKNTEAFFGQGTRLTVV.

This clone appeared a few times. The rearrangement joins TRBV28 to TRBJ2-1; 12 nucleotides line up with TRBD2. CDR1 is MDHEN, CDR2 SYDVKM, per germline. After removal of 3 bases from V and 7 bases from J, the junction contained 4 bases not matched to a gene. The CDR3 sequence is 15 residues long. CDR3 amino acids: CASSLGLAGGNEQFF. CDR3 sequence (DNA): TGTGCCAGCAGTTTGGGGCTAGCGGGAGGGAATGAGCAGTTCTTC.

The chain combines TRBV7-2 with TRBJ1-3, with 9 bases aligning to TRBD1. Germline V lookup: CDR1 SGHTA, CDR2 FQGNSA. The V gene end was trimmed by 2 bases and the J gene end by 2 bases; junction bases not matched to a gene: 4. The CDR3 covers 16 residues. CDR3 sequence (DNA): TGTGCCAGCAGCTTAACTGGGGACAGGGCTGGAAACACCATATATTTT. This sequence encodes CASSLTGDRAGNTIYF. The full variable domain, with the rest looked up from reference TRBV7-2 and TRBJ1-3, is GAGVSQSPSNKVTEKGKDVELRCDPISGHTALYWYRQSLGQGLEFLIYFQGNSAPDKSGLPSDRFSAERTGGSVSTLTIQRTQQEDSAVYLCASSLTGDRAGNTIYFGEGSWLTVV.

V usage is TRBV4-3 and J usage is TRBJ1-6; D gene uncertain. The CDR3 has 13 amino acids. The V and J ends lost 6 bases and 8 bases respectively, with 11 bases between them. CDR1 and CDR2 (germline): LGHNA, YSLEER. Here the CDR3 reads CASRDGEDSPLHF. The DNA of the CDR3 is TGCGCCAGCAGGGACGGGGAGGATTCACCCCTCCACTTT.

This clone was seen once. The chain combines TRBV5-5 with TRBJ1-1; D might be TRBD1 (6 bases). This CDR3 comprises 16 residues. V lost 0 bases to trimming and J lost 4 bases, with 16 bases between them. CDR1 SGHKS and CDR2 YYEKEE come from the germline V gene (reference sequence). The CDR3 DNA sequence: TGTGCCAGCAGCTTGGTTGTCAGGGGATTTGGCACTGAAGCTTTCTTT. This codes for CASSLVVRGFGTEAFF.

The rearrangement links TRBV7-3 to TRBJ1-2; D gene uncertain. Germline CDR1 SGHTA, CDR2 FQGTGA. Trimming removed 0 bases at V and 8 bases at J, with 13 bases between. This CDR3 region has 14 residues. As DNA, the CDR3 is TGTGCCAGCAGCTTAACGAACAGTCCGGGCGGCTACACCTTC. Translated: CASSLTNSPGGYTF.

This chain's CDR3 is CASRRDRGSYNEQFF. CDR3 sequence (DNA): TGTGCCAGTAGGCGGGACAGGGGTTCCTACAATGAGCAGTTCTTC. This chain connects TRBV19 to TRBJ2-1; 10 bases line up with TRBD1. CDR3 length: 15 amino acids. With 6 bases clipped from V and 1 base from J, the junction kept 3 bases outside the gene matches. Looked up from germline, CDR1 is LNHDA and CDR2 is SQIVND (reference sequence).

V usage is TRBV5-4 and J usage is TRBJ2-3, with 10 positions matching TRBD2. CDR1 is SGHNT and CDR2 is YYREEE in the germline V gene (reference sequence). The junction had 9 bases not matched to a gene; V was cut back by 3 bases and J by 5 bases. This CDR3 has 16 residues. CDR3 region: CASSSRLAGTLDTQYF. The DNA of the CDR3 is TGTGCCAGCAGCTCCCGACTAGCGGGTACACTAGATACGCAGTATTTT.